This T cell receptor beta chain emerged from a study of blood T cell repertoires in COVID-19. Across the study: Acute and convalescent COVID-19 samples came from the United States, Italy and Spain. PBMCs, B-cell-depleted T cells, or T cells were the source of the cDNA or gDNA that made up the material.

Per the study methods: Amplification of reference gene primers provided the estimated nucleated cell counts. TCRdb keeps only in-frame clones here, not all; method: immunoSEQ multiplex PCR. V, J and clone size derive from that table, while D and trimming were established from the DNA sequence. The sample holds some 200,000 clones, 85% to 90% seen once. This receptor was taken from a man older than 75 with acute or convalescent COVID-19. The sequenced sample was peripheral blood.

As DNA, the CDR3 is TGTGCCAGCAGCGTAACGATGGAGCCCTACGAGCAGTACTTC. This gives the protein CASSVTMEPYEQYF. This sequence joins TRBV28 and TRBJ2-7; D is undetermined. Germline loops: CDR1 MDHEN, CDR2 SYDVKM. V lost 6 bases to trimming and J lost 2 bases, with 14 bases between them. This CDR3 spans 14 amino acids.